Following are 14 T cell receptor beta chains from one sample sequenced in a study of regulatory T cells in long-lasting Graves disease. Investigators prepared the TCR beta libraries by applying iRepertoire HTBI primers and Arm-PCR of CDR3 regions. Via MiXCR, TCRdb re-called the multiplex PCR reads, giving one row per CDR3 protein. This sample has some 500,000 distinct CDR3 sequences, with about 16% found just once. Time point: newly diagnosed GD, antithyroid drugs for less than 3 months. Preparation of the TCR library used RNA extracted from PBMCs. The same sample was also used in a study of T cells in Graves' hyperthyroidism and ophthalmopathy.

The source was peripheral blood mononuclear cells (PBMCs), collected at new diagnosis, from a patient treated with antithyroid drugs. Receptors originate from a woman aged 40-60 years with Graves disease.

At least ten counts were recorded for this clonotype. The CDR3 is CASKLTSGASYEQYF. CDR3 DNA: TGTGCCAGCAAATTGACTAGCGGGGCTTCCTACGAGCAGTACTTC. This chain uses TRBV11-2 with TRBJ2-7; 11 bases fit TRBD2. The germline gives CDR1 SGHAT, CDR2 FQNNGV. This CDR3 comprises 15 residues. J lost 1 base, V lost 7 bases, and 6 bases had no gene match.

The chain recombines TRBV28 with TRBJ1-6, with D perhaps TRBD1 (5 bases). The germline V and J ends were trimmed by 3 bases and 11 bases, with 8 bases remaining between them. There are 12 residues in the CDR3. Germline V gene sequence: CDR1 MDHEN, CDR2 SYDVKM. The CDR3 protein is CASSFRAAPLHF. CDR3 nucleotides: TGTGCCAGCAGTTTCAGGGCGGCACCCCTCCACTTT.

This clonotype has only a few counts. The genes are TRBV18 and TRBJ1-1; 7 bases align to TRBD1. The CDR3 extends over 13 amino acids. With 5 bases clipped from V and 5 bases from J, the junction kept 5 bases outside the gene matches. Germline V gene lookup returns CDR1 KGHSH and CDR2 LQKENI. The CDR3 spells CASSYQGGTEAFF. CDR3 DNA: TGTGCCAGCTCATATCAGGGGGGAACTGAAGCTTTCTTT.

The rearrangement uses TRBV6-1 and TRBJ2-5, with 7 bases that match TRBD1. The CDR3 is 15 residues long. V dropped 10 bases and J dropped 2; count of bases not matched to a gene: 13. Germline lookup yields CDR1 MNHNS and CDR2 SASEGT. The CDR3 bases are TGTGCCACCGCATCCGGGACAGCGGATCAAGAGACCCAGTACTTC. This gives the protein CATASGTADQETQYF.

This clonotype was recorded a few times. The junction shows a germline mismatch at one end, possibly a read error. The CDR3 region is CASSPHPGPNNGYTF. CDR3 coding DNA: TGTGCCAGCAGCCCCCACCCCGGGCCTAACAATGGCTACACCTTC. The chain joins TRBV3-1 to TRBJ1-2, with D uncertain. The V gene's germline CDR1 is LGHDT and CDR2 YNNKEL (reference sequence). This CDR3 region has 15 residues.

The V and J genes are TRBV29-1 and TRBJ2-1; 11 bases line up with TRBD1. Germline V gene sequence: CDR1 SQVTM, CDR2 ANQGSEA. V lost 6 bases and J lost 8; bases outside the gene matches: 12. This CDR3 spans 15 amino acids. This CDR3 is CSVYHRTGGTYEQFF. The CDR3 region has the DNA TGCAGCGTCTATCACCGGACAGGGGGCACGTATGAGCAGTTCTTC.

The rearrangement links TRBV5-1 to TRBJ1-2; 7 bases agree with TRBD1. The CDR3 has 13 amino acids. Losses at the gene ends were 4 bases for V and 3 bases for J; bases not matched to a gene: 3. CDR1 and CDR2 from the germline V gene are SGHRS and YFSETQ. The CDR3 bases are TGCGCCAGCAGCGTTGGACAGGACTATGGCTACACCTTC. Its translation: CASSVGQDYGYTF.

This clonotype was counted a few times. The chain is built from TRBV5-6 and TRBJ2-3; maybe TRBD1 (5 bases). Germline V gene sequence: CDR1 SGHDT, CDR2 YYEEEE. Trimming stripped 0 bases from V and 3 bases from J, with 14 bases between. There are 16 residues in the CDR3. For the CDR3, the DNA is TGTGCCAGCAGCTTGGCAGAAGGGGCGAGAACAGATACGCAGTATTTT. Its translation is CASSLAEGARTDTQYF.

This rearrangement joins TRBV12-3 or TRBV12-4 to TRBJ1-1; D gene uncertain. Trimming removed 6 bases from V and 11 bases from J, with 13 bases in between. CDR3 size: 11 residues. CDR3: CASSLSGRAFF. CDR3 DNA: TGTGCCAGCAGCCTGAGCGGGCGGGCTTTCTTT.

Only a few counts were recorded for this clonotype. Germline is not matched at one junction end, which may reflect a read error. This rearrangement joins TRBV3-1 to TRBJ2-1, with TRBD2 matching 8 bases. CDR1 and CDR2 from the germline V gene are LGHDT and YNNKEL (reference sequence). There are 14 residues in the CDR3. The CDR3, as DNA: TGTGCCAGCAGCCAAGATTTGGCTAGCGGGTTTTTGGTCTTC. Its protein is CASSQDLASGFLVF.

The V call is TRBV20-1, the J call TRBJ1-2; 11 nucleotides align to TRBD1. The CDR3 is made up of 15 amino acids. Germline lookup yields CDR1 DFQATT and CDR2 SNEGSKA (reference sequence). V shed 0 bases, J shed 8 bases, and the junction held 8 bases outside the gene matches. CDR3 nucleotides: TGCAGTGCTAGAGACAAGGACAGGGGGCCTTGGGGCTACACCTTC. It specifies CSARDKDRGPWGYTF.

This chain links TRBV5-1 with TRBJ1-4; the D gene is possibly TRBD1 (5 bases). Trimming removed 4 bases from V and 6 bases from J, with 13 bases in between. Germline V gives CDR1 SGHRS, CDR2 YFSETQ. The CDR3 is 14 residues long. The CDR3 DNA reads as TGCGCCAGCAGCAGGGACTTTGGCGATGAAAAACTGTTTTTT. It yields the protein CASSRDFGDEKLFF.

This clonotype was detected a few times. CDR3 DNA sequence: TGTGCCAGTAGTCTTCCTAGCGGGGGGCGGAACACCGGGGAGCTGTTTTTT. Protein sequence: CASSLPSGGRNTGELFF. The V and J genes are TRBV19 and TRBJ2-2; 11 positions agree with TRBD2. Trimming cost V 5 bases and J 1 base; bases outside gene matches: 6. This CDR3 is 17 amino acids long. Germline V gene sequence: CDR1 LNHDA, CDR2 SQIVND (reference sequence).

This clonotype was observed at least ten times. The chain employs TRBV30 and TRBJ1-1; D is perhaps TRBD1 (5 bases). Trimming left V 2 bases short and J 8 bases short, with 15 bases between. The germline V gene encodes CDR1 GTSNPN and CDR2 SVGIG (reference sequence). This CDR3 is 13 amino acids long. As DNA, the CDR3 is TGTGCCTGGAGTTGGCAGGGAAAGGCAGAAGCTTTCTTT. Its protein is CAWSWQGKAEAFF.